This is a list of T cell receptor beta chains from one sample in a study of molecular identifiers for immune sequencing clone quantification. Each CDR3 protein gets one entry after TCRdb re-called the PCR reads with MiXCR. The repertoire holds approximately 100,000 distinct CDR3 sequences, roughly a third seen once, with approximately 4% in the top ten. Sequenced input: naive CD8+ T cells from blood, with Jurkat cell RNA spiked in. The source of these receptors is a human donor in good health. Some libraries in this study had Jurkat cell RNA spiked in. CDR3s include the opening cysteine and the closing phenylalanine or tryptophan. A D gene is named only where the DNA matches it firmly. Not all rows give a size; the values are once, few, many and, for expanded clones, a class.

j_gene: TRBJ1-1; d_gene: .; v_gene: TRBV28; abundance: .; CDR3nt: TGTGCCAGCAGGCTGGGTTGGTCAACCGAAGCTTTCTTT; CDR3aa: CASRLGWSTEAFF
j_gene: TRBJ2-3; d_gene: TRBD2; v_gene: TRBV4-2; abundance: many; CDR3nt: TGTGCCAGCAGCCAAGAACCGACTAGCGGGAGCCTCACAGATACGCAGTATTTT; CDR3aa: CASSQEPTSGSLTDTQYF
j_gene: TRBJ2-7; d_gene: TRBD1; v_gene: TRBV6-5; abundance: .; CDR3nt: TGTGCCAGCAGCGAGACAGGGGTCGAGCAGTACTTC; CDR3aa: CASSETGVEQYF
j_gene: TRBJ2-5; d_gene: .; v_gene: TRBV6-6; abundance: many; CDR3nt: TGTGCCATCCGTCTGGGGGAGACCCAGTACTTC; CDR3aa: CAIRLGETQYF
j_gene: TRBJ2-5; d_gene: .; v_gene: TRBV13; abundance: few; CDR3nt: TGTGCCAGCAGCTTAGCCCCCCCACAGGCCGAAGAGACCCAGTACTTC; CDR3aa: CASSLAPPQAEETQYF
j_gene: TRBJ2-1; d_gene: TRBD2; v_gene: TRBV27; abundance: .; CDR3nt: TGTGCCAGCAGTTTTCCGGGACTAGCGGGAGGGCCCAATGAGCAGTTCTTC; CDR3aa: CASSFPGLAGGPNEQFF
j_gene: TRBJ2-5; d_gene: TRBD2; v_gene: TRBV27; abundance: .; CDR3nt: TGTGCCAGCAGTTCTGGGATGGGGCTAGCGGGAGTAGAGACCCAGTACTTC; CDR3aa: CASSSGMGLAGVETQYF
j_gene: TRBJ1-5; d_gene: .; v_gene: TRBV20-1; abundance: .; CDR3nt: TGCAGTGCTGAGGGAGGGGCATTGGGGAATCAGCCCCAGCATTTT; CDR3aa: CSAEGGALGNQPQHF
j_gene: TRBJ1-4; d_gene: .; v_gene: TRBV7-6; abundance: .; CDR3nt: TGTGCCAGCAGCCCACCCCAGTCGGGCGATGAAAAACTGTTTTTT; CDR3aa: CASSPPQSGDEKLFF
j_gene: TRBJ2-3; d_gene: TRBD2; v_gene: TRBV10-3; abundance: .; CDR3nt: TGTGCCATCAGTCGGACTAGCGGGAAACCAGATACGCAGAATTTT; CDR3aa: CAISRTSGKPDTQNF
j_gene: TRBJ2-1; d_gene: TRBD2; v_gene: TRBV7-2; abundance: .; CDR3nt: TGTGCCAGCGGCTTGGGACTAGCGGATTACAATGAGCAGTTCTTC; CDR3aa: CASGLGLADYNEQFF
j_gene: TRBJ2-7; d_gene: TRBD2; v_gene: TRBV27; abundance: .; CDR3nt: TGTGCCAGCAGAGGGACTAACTCCTACGAGCAGTACTTC; CDR3aa: CASRGTNSYEQYF
j_gene: TRBJ1-6; d_gene: .; v_gene: TRBV28; abundance: many; CDR3nt: TGTGCCAGCAGTTCCGCCGGACGGGCCCCTTTTCCCCTCCACTTT; CDR3aa: CASSSAGRAPFPLHF
j_gene: TRBJ2-1; d_gene: .; v_gene: TRBV12-3/TRBV12-4; abundance: .; CDR3nt: TGTGCCAGCAGTTTTTGGCCTAGCGATGGGCAGCCCTTC; CDR3aa: CASSFWPSDGQPF
j_gene: TRBJ2-3; d_gene: .; v_gene: TRBV4-3; abundance: .; CDR3nt: TGCGCCAGCAGCCAAGATGGATTGGATACGCAGTATTTT; CDR3aa: CASSQDGLDTQYF
j_gene: TRBJ2-6; d_gene: .; v_gene: TRBV5-4; abundance: many; CDR3nt: TGTGCCAGCAGCTTTTGGGGGTCTGGGGCCAACGTCCTGACTTTC; CDR3aa: CASSFWGSGANVLTF
j_gene: TRBJ1-3; d_gene: TRBD1; v_gene: TRBV13; abundance: .; CDR3nt: TGTGCCAGCAGCGGGGACAGAGGAAACACCGTATACTTT; CDR3aa: CASSGDRGNTVYF
j_gene: TRBJ2-2; d_gene: .; v_gene: TRBV5-1; abundance: .; CDR3nt: TGCGCCAGCAGCGCAGAGAACACCGGGGAGCTGTTTTTT; CDR3aa: CASSAENTGELFF
j_gene: TRBJ2-3; d_gene: .; v_gene: TRBV24-1; abundance: few; CDR3nt: TGTGCCACCAGTGATGAGCCACGGGACACTCTCACAGATACGCAGTATTTT; CDR3aa: CATSDEPRDTLTDTQYF
j_gene: TRBJ2-3; d_gene: .; v_gene: TRBV21-1; abundance: .; CDR3nt: TGTGCCAGCAGCAAAGTTAGAGACACAGATACGCAGTATTTT; CDR3aa: CASSKVRDTDTQYF
j_gene: TRBJ2-3; d_gene: .; v_gene: TRBV19; abundance: few; CDR3nt: TGTGCCAGTAGAGAGACACCGGCGGGCACAGATACGCAGTATTTT; CDR3aa: CASRETPAGTDTQYF
j_gene: TRBJ1-6; d_gene: .; v_gene: TRBV9; abundance: many; CDR3nt: TGTGCCAGCAGCGTAGAGGGGAATCGCGAAGATTCACCCCTCCACTTT; CDR3aa: CASSVEGNREDSPLHF
j_gene: TRBJ2-3; d_gene: .; v_gene: TRBV5-1; abundance: .; CDR3nt: TGCGCCAGCAGCTCGGGTATGAGGCCCAGACACACAGATACGCAGTATTTT; CDR3aa: CASSSGMRPRHTDTQYF
j_gene: TRBJ1-2; d_gene: TRBD1; v_gene: TRBV29-1; abundance: few; CDR3nt: TGCAGCGTTGACGCAGGGGGCGTTGGGGGCTACACCTTC; CDR3aa: CSVDAGGVGGYTF
j_gene: TRBJ2-1; d_gene: .; v_gene: TRBV12-3/TRBV12-4; abundance: few; CDR3nt: TGTGCCAGCAGTTTGGGTTCTAGCCCCCTAGGGAAGCAGTTCTTC; CDR3aa: CASSLGSSPLGKQFF
j_gene: TRBJ2-7; d_gene: TRBD1; v_gene: TRBV5-8; abundance: many; CDR3nt: TGTGCCAGCAGCTGGGGACAGGCCTACGAGCAGTACTTC; CDR3aa: CASSWGQAYEQYF
j_gene: TRBJ1-2; d_gene: .; v_gene: TRBV28; abundance: .; CDR3nt: TGTGCCAGCAGTTTATGGATTCCCGCAGGCCTCGTCTATGGCTACACCTTC; CDR3aa: CASSLWIPAGLVYGYTF
j_gene: TRBJ2-4; d_gene: .; v_gene: TRBV21-1; abundance: few; CDR3nt: TGTGCCAGCAGCCGGGGGCTAGCCAAAAACATTCAGTACTTC; CDR3aa: CASSRGLAKNIQYF
j_gene: TRBJ2-2; d_gene: .; v_gene: TRBV5-6; abundance: few; CDR3nt: TGTGCCAGCAGCTCCGGACACCCCGGGGAGCTGTTTTTT; CDR3aa: CASSSGHPGELFF
j_gene: TRBJ2-7; d_gene: .; v_gene: TRBV19; abundance: few; CDR3nt: TGTGCCAGTAGTACTGCGCCAGCAAGCTCCTACGAGCAGTACTTC; CDR3aa: CASSTAPASSYEQYF
j_gene: TRBJ2-1; d_gene: .; v_gene: TRBV5-1; abundance: .; CDR3nt: TGCGCCAACAGCTTGGAGGGGCAATGGGTTGCCAATGAGCAGTTCTTC; CDR3aa: CANSLEGQWVANEQFF
j_gene: TRBJ2-7; d_gene: TRBD2; v_gene: TRBV13; abundance: .; CDR3nt: TGTGCCAGCAGCCCAGAGTCTAGCGGCCAATCCGGAGAGCAGTACTTC; CDR3aa: CASSPESSGQSGEQYF
j_gene: TRBJ2-3; d_gene: TRBD2; v_gene: TRBV29-1; abundance: many; CDR3nt: TGCAGCGTTCCATTAGCGGGAGTTACAGATACGCAGTATTTT; CDR3aa: CSVPLAGVTDTQYF
j_gene: TRBJ2-1; d_gene: .; v_gene: TRBV28; abundance: few; CDR3nt: TGTGCCACCGACGAACCCTCCACCATCGATGAGCAGTTCTTC; CDR3aa: CATDEPSTIDEQFF
j_gene: TRBJ2-1; d_gene: .; v_gene: TRBV11-2; abundance: .; CDR3nt: TGTGCCAGCAGCTCCGGTCAGGGGACCTACAATGAGCAGTTCTTC; CDR3aa: CASSSGQGTYNEQFF
j_gene: TRBJ2-7; d_gene: TRBD1; v_gene: TRBV7-9; abundance: many; CDR3nt: TGTGCCAGCAGCTCACCGACAGGGTACGAGCAGTACTTC; CDR3aa: CASSSPTGYEQYF
j_gene: TRBJ2-3; d_gene: TRBD2; v_gene: TRBV7-8; abundance: .; CDR3nt: TGTGCCAGCAGCACCCGACCGGGGGGAGATACGCAGTATTTT; CDR3aa: CASSTRPGGDTQYF
j_gene: TRBJ2-3; d_gene: TRBD2; v_gene: TRBV6-5; abundance: .; CDR3nt: TGTGCCAGCAGTTACTTCGCTAGCGGTGGAGCTAGCACAGATACGCAGTATTTT; CDR3aa: CASSYFASGGASTDTQYF
j_gene: TRBJ1-5; d_gene: TRBD1; v_gene: TRBV19; abundance: few; CDR3nt: TGTGCCAGTAGTCCGACAGGGGGTTATCAGCCCCAGCATTTT; CDR3aa: CASSPTGGYQPQHF
j_gene: TRBJ2-7; d_gene: .; v_gene: TRBV14; abundance: .; CDR3nt: TGTGCCAGCAGCTCCCGGGCAGGGGTTGAGCAGTACTTC; CDR3aa: CASSSRAGVEQYF
j_gene: TRBJ2-5; d_gene: .; v_gene: TRBV7-2; abundance: few; CDR3nt: TGTGCCAGCAGCTTATACGGAGAGACCCAGTACTTC; CDR3aa: CASSLYGETQYF
j_gene: TRBJ2-7; d_gene: TRBD2; v_gene: TRBV28; abundance: once; CDR3nt: TGTGCCAGCAGCTCACCACTAGCGGGCGCTCCCTACGAGCAGTACTTC; CDR3aa: CASSSPLAGAPYEQYF
j_gene: TRBJ2-3; d_gene: .; v_gene: TRBV29-1; abundance: many; CDR3nt: TGCAGCGTTGACACCTTGCAAGGAGATACGCAGTATTTT; CDR3aa: CSVDTLQGDTQYF
j_gene: TRBJ2-5; d_gene: .; v_gene: TRBV9; abundance: .; CDR3nt: TGTGCCAGCAGCGTAGATGTCGTAGAGACCCAGTACTTC; CDR3aa: CASSVDVVETQYF
j_gene: TRBJ2-7; d_gene: TRBD2; v_gene: TRBV20-1; abundance: few; CDR3nt: TGCAGTGCTAGGGCTGTTACGGGAGGGCCCGTCCACGAGCAGTACTTC; CDR3aa: CSARAVTGGPVHEQYF
j_gene: TRBJ2-5; d_gene: TRBD2; v_gene: TRBV13; abundance: .; CDR3nt: TGTGCCAGCAGCATGGGACTAGCGGGAGCGGAAGAGACCCAGTACTTC; CDR3aa: CASSMGLAGAEETQYF
j_gene: TRBJ2-3; d_gene: .; v_gene: TRBV14; abundance: many; CDR3nt: TGTGCCAGCAGCCAATTCCTGGCAGATACGCAGTATTTT; CDR3aa: CASSQFLADTQYF
j_gene: TRBJ2-7; d_gene: .; v_gene: TRBV20-1; abundance: .; CDR3nt: TGCAGTGCTAGCGGGGTAACCCAGTACTTC; CDR3aa: CSASGVTQYF
j_gene: TRBJ2-3; d_gene: TRBD2; v_gene: TRBV20-1; abundance: many; CDR3nt: TGCAGTGCTACCTCCCCTGGAGCGGGAGAAAGAGATACGCAGTATTTT; CDR3aa: CSATSPGAGERDTQYF
j_gene: TRBJ2-3; d_gene: TRBD2; v_gene: TRBV28; abundance: .; CDR3nt: TGTGCCAGCAGTTTAGGGCCTAGCGGGAGACTCTCGCCCGCAGATACGCGGTATTTT; CDR3aa: CASSLGPSGRLSPADTRYF
j_gene: TRBJ2-5; d_gene: TRBD2; v_gene: TRBV7-2; abundance: many; CDR3nt: TGTGCCAGCAGCTTAGTGGCGGGAGGCCAAGAGACCCAGTACTTC; CDR3aa: CASSLVAGGQETQYF
j_gene: TRBJ1-5; d_gene: TRBD1; v_gene: TRBV12-5; abundance: .; CDR3nt: TGTGCTAGTGGTTCCCCCGGGACAGGGTGCAGCAATCAGCCCCAGCATTTT; CDR3aa: CASGSPGTGCSNQPQHF